The rows below give T cell receptor beta chains drawn from one sample of a study of blood T cell repertoires in COVID-19. Profiled with immunoSEQ multiplex PCR; TCRdb holds only in-frame clones, not every one. The table lists 150,000 to 200,000 clones, over 80% of them singletons. The sequencing input was peripheral blood. The receptors originated from a man in his thirties or forties with COVID-19, enrolled during active disease. Each CDR3 is given without its conserved first and last residue.

v_call,j_call,cdr3_aa
TRBV19,TRBJ1-1,ASSIGGALNTEAF
TRBV4-1,TRBJ2-1,ASSDRGGSAYNEQF
TRBV7-3,TRBJ1-5,ASSPPLSGKPQH
TRBV5-1,TRBJ2-7,ASSLQGTYEQY
TRBV7-2,TRBJ2-7,ASSFGQVAYEQY
TRBV19,TRBJ1-1,ASSIDRVGNTEAF
TRBV14,TRBJ2-4,ASSRGGGANIQY
TRBV4-2,TRBJ2-1,ASSTRGSPYNEQF
TRBV11-3,TRBJ2-3,ASSLDGAVTDTQY
TRBV29-1,TRBJ2-1,SVVQVTGGEQF
TRBV11-2,TRBJ2-7,ASTQGGGLEQY
TRBV11-3,TRBJ2-2,ASSQNTGELF
TRBV6-2/TRBV6-3,TRBJ1-6,ASSWTAYNSPLH
TRBV15,TRBJ1-2,ATSSRRGLYGYT
TRBV21-1,TRBJ2-7,ASSSQEASGGASEQY
TRBV28,TRBJ2-7,ASTERTAEKQY
TRBV15,TRBJ1-1,ATSREWTGGSEAF
TRBV10-2,TRBJ2-7,ASSDRGTLTREQY
TRBV19,TRBJ2-5,ASRSGGKGTQY
TRBV27,TRBJ2-7,ASSLKSRGGLAGDEQY
TRBV10-3,TRBJ1-1,AIGPGQGTTEAF
TRBV27,TRBJ2-7,ASSFNGPDGEQY
TRBV5-1,TRBJ1-2,ASNPTGLNYGYT
TRBV19,TRBJ2-1,ASSVTSGEYNEQF
TRBV7-2,TRBJ2-2,ASSHRDAGELF
TRBV27,TRBJ2-7,ASRSTGGPYEQY
TRBV19,TRBJ1-1,ASSMPGTEAF
TRBV18,TRBJ2-7,ASSPRRATKTSYEQY
TRBV30,TRBJ1-5,AWSTGTLNQPQH
TRBV15,TRBJ1-5,ATSRGTLDGNQPQH
TRBV9,TRBJ1-2,ASSVGSTGFYGYT
TRBV12-5,TRBJ2-1,ASGHGTTNEQF
TRBV12-3/TRBV12-4,TRBJ2-3,ASSLLGEGTQY
TRBV27,TRBJ2-7,ASTTGPAYEQY
TRBV7-3,TRBJ2-3,ASSPRTSGSTDTQY
TRBV28,TRBJ1-2,ASASYGYT
TRBV18,TRBJ1-1,ASSRQSNTEAF
TRBV29-1,TRBJ2-1,SVRRQGAEQF
TRBV24-1,TRBJ2-1,ATSDNTGGGWNEQF
TRBV28,TRBJ1-6,ASSPGGANDNSPLH
TRBV5-1,TRBJ1-3,ASRRTAGNTIY
TRBV9,TRBJ1-2,ASSPGGGQVVGYT
TRBV30,TRBJ2-1,AWSYRDGSEQF
TRBV6-4,TRBJ2-7,ASSVLAGGSEQY